This TCR beta chain was recovered during a study of vaccination effects on CD4 cells after COVID-19 (dated 2022 in TCRdb). Background for the entire study: In the ViraFEST assay, PBMC were stimulated with viral peptide pools, and antigen-specific CD4+ T cell clonotypes were then identified by expansion using TCR sequencing. In the study, cultures from other donors were sequenced using the Oncomine TCR Beta short-read assay on an Illumina iSeq 100. Two doses of either the BNT162b2 or the mRNA-1273 mRNA SARS-CoV-2 vaccine were administered to participants. Pre-vaccine samples from a couple of convalescent patients were drawn 16 days and one week before the first dose, 142 and 148 days after COVID-19 diagnosis. Roughly 2 million PBMC per well were cultured in IMDM with about 4.6% human AB serum, 10 IU/ml IL-2 and gentamicin, plus 10 ug/ml peptides. SARS-CoV-2 spike-specific CD4+ TCR repertoires from before and after mRNA vaccination were compared in COVID-19 convalescent patients and in infection-naive vaccine recipients. Altogether, roughly 10 COVID-19 convalescent patients and 4 SARS-CoV-2-naive healthy vaccine recipients made up the full study. Results and caveats for the whole study, not just this receptor: The study was limited by a small number of convalescent patients and lacked early post-infection timepoints. Both infection-induced and vaccine-induced clones contracted markedly at late post-vaccination timepoints, which is consistent with waning T cell responses. Among convalescent patients, the spike-reactive repertoire after vaccination was made up mainly of new vaccine-induced clones that were largely distinct from the clones induced by infection.

CDR1 and CDR2 are drawn from the germline V gene: SNHLY, FYNNEI. Here V drops 5 bases and J drops 3 bases, and the junction holds 7 bases not matched to any gene. Counted from cysteine to phenylalanine, this CDR3 has 15 amino acids. Only the CDR3 portion is preserved as DNA: 45 bases, with reading frame beginning at the first base. Libraries were constructed by the immunoSEQ multiplex PCR assay. DNA from the cultured, isolated CD4+ T cells was subjected to TCR beta CDR3 sequencing. Under the source paper's analysis protocol: The analysis removed non-productive TCR sequences, trimmed reads to the CDR3 region, and retained only CDR3s that were 7 or more amino acids long. The MANAFEST web app was used to pick out antigen-specific clonotypes by comparing their expansion in peptide wells with that in reference cultures. For clones to be considered positive, expansion at FDR<0.05 versus reference and all other wells, an odds ratio above 5, and a frequency above 0.1% in two replicate wells were required. A clonotype was called cross-reactive if it was significantly expanded both in SARS-CoV-2 spike wells and in at least one common cold coronavirus spike condition. CDR3 similarity was assessed by Levenshtein distance with the stringdist R package, and unrooted trees were built with ape in R 3.6.1. In TCRdb, the immuneACCESS table is reduced to in-frame sequences with V and J assigned. These tables do not hold every clone; where another copy was compared, an unresolved V gene accounts for under half, and the others remain unexplained. V and J calls plus clone size are reproduced from that table; the DNA served to infer D and trimming. The sample contains some 63,000 clones, under 80% of them found a single time. Of the sample, under 25% is held by the ten largest clones.

After less than 13 days of culture, CD4+ T cells were isolated with the EasySep CD4+ T cell isolation kit. Convalescent patients had PCR-confirmed SARS-CoV-2 infection between March and December 2020, before Alpha, Beta and Delta variants emerged in the United States. On days 3 and 7, half of the culture medium was replaced with fresh IL-2-containing medium. Unless noted otherwise, every peptide stimulation condition was cultured in triplicate wells. Using Ficoll-Paque Plus gradient centrifugation, PBMC were separated from whole blood and then either used fresh or cryopreserved at -140C. Genomic DNA was extracted from cultured CD4+ T cells with the QIAamp micro DNA kit. Concerning this clone: The clone's antigen remains unknown. The record has no base qualities; no much larger clone is one base away.

The sequence is built from TRBV2 and TRBJ2-5; the central 9 bases match TRBD1. The sample consisted of CD4+ T cells from PBMCs cultured without peptide, taken before COVID-19 vaccination. This TCR derives from a human donor who had a prior SARS-CoV-2 infection. Here the CDR3 is given as CASSQNRDREETQYF. The nucleotide sequence is given as TGTGCCAGCAGTCAAAACCGGGACAGGGAAGAGACCCAGTACTTC.